The source of this T cell receptor beta chain is a study of cytomegalovirus exposure and HLA in healthy donors. Study results and caveats: While the bulk of TCR sequences proved rare, some public TCRs turned up in many donors. Presence/absence comparisons presumed near-even sequencing depth among donors.

Details on this clone: What it binds is not known.

V lost 6 bases, J lost 6 bases, and 7 bases stayed unmatched. The CDR3 is 14 amino acids. Germline V gene sequence: CDR1 MNHNS, CDR2 SASEGT. Researchers ran the PCR with 60 Vbeta and 13 Jbeta primers. The protocol was immunoSEQ multiplex PCR, while the TCRdb copy is restricted to in-frame clones and leaves out a portion. The data contain tens of thousands of clones, roughly four fifths of them singletons. The specimen was PBMCs. The chain joins TRBV6-1 to TRBJ2-1, with TRBD1 identical over 8 bases. The receptor's source is a man in his forties or fifties in good health and CMV-seronegative. The CDR3 DNA follows: TGTGCCAGCAGCTCAGACAGGGGAACCAATGAGCAGTTCTTC. This codes for CASSSDRGTNEQFF.